This T cell receptor (beta chain) stems from a study of T cell clones after liver transplantation. The assay was immunoSEQ multiplex PCR, and TCRdb's table has in-frame clones only and misses some. The sample yields around 120,000 clones, 90% seen once. The material sequenced was CD4+ T cells from blood, taken 12 months after liver transplant. The receptor's source is a human patient who received a liver transplant. Certain T cells may be donor cells from the graft.

This CDR3 is CASNLRASNYYGYTF. The CDR3 nucleotides read TGTGCCAGTAACCTCCGGGCCTCCAATTACTATGGCTACACCTTC. V usage is TRBV19 and J usage is TRBJ1-2; D gene unclear. There are 15 residues in the CDR3. With 7 bases removed from V and 3 bases from J, the gap between germline ends came to 18 bases. CDR1 LNHDA and CDR2 SQIVND come from the germline V gene (reference sequence).